This entry is about one T cell receptor (beta chain). The antigen is undetermined. These data originate in a study of T cell responses to AZD1222 COVID-19 vaccine. For the study at large: Pooling covered second doses at about 4 or about 12 weeks.

Trimming removed 4 bases from V and 0 bases from J, with 10 bases in between. The length of the CDR3 is 15 residues. Germline V CDR1 and CDR2: MNHEY, SVGEGT. The study, taken as a whole, reports: Breadth and depth of Spike-specific TCRs rose after two AZD1222 doses. Unmutated variant regions are reportedly the target of nearly half of TCRs that are spike-specific. Only six people who got AZD1222 tested seropositive at baseline.

The table came from immunoSEQ multiplex PCR; TCRdb's copy has only in-frame clones and leaves some out. In the table there are 57,000 or so clones, roughly 70% of which are singletons. This sample comprised peripheral blood, obtained on day 0 of AZD1222 vaccination. The clonotype was recovered from an adult in good health. The rearrangement uses TRBV6-2 or TRBV6-3 and TRBJ2-4; no firm D call. CDR3 in amino acids: CASSFRPLAKNIQYF. In DNA form, the CDR3 reads TGTGCCAGCAGTTTCCGACCTCTAGCCAAAAACATTCAGTACTTC.